These 9 T cell receptor beta chains were sequenced from one sample in a study of blood T cell repertoires in COVID-19. The repertoire was sequenced with immunoSEQ multiplex PCR; TCRdb's copy has only in-frame clones and lacks some. Found here are approximately 160,000 clones, around four fifths of them singletons; the top ten hold about 19%. The source material was peripheral blood. These receptor sequences come from a woman aged 80 or over with acute or convalescent COVID-19.

The rearrangement links TRBV7-9 to TRBJ2-5, with 12 bases matching TRBD2. CDR1 is SEHNR, CDR2 FQNEAQ, per germline (reference sequence). The CDR3 length is 17 residues. V lost 5 bases and J lost 4; bases outside the gene matches: 11. CDR3 sequence: CASSTRTSGVWIETQYF. The CDR3 DNA is TGTGCCAGCAGCACCAGGACTAGCGGGGTTTGGATAGAGACCCAGTACTTC.

The chain has TRBV24-1 and TRBJ2-7; TRBD2 matches at 10 bases. CDR1 KGHDR and CDR2 SFDVKD come from the germline V gene. There are 16 residues in the CDR3. V lost 3 bases and J lost 2; bases outside the gene matches: 6. This CDR3 reads CATSDATSGHTYEQYF. The DNA for the CDR3 is TGTGCCACCAGTGATGCGACTAGCGGGCATACCTACGAGCAGTACTTC.

The CDR3 sequence is CASSLSLPGNEQFF. CDR3 in DNA: TGTGCCAGCAGCTTAAGCCTACCGGGGAATGAGCAGTTCTTC. The gene calls are TRBV7-2 and TRBJ2-1; D is perhaps TRBD2 (5 bases). Trimming shortened V by 2 bases and J by 7 bases, and 12 bases separated the two germline ends. The length of the CDR3 is 14 residues. CDR1 is SGHTA, CDR2 FQGNSA, per germline. Complete variable domain (other parts from reference TRBV7-2 and TRBJ2-1): GAGVSQSPSNKVTEKGKDVELRCDPISGHTALYWYRQSLGQGLEFLIYFQGNSAPDKSGLPSDRFSAERTGGSVSTLTIQRTQQEDSAVYLCASSLSLPGNEQFFGPGTRLTVL.

This chain joins TRBV29-1 and TRBJ2-7, with D tentatively TRBD2 (5 bases). From germline, CDR1 is SQVTM and CDR2 ANQGSEA. The CDR3 loop spans 13 amino acids. The ends were cut back, 2 bases at V and 3 bases at J, with 11 bases in the middle. CDR3 residues: CSVEFGGGYEQYF. The CDR3 DNA reads TGCAGCGTTGAATTTGGAGGAGGCTACGAGCAGTACTTC.

Of note for this clone: Mismatch with germline at one junction end may stem from a read error. The chain combines TRBV6-5 with TRBJ2-1; 14 nucleotides agree with TRBD2. Germline CDR1 is MNHEY and CDR2 is SVGAGI. The CDR3 has 15 residues. The CDR3 DNA reads TGTGCCAGCAGTTACTCGTTGACTAGCGGGGGGGGGCTGGTCTTC. Amino acids: CASSYSLTSGGGLVF.

The gene calls are TRBV27 and TRBJ1-6; a weak D match, TRBD1 (6 bases). Germline V gene data show CDR1 as MNHEY and CDR2 as SMNVEV (reference sequence). The length of the CDR3 is 16 residues. Trimming cost V 5 bases and J 2 bases, with 13 bases left between them. The CDR3: CASSRTGPAYNSPLHF. In DNA form, the CDR3 reads TGTGCCAGCAGTCGAACAGGGCCGGCCTATAATTCACCCCTCCACTTT.

The chain combines TRBV5-4 with TRBJ2-5; 10 bases line up with TRBD2. V gave up 3 bases and J gave up 5 bases; unmatched junction bases: 10. Germline loops: CDR1 SGHNT, CDR2 YYREEE (reference sequence). CDR3 size: 16 residues. The DNA for the CDR3 is TGTGCCAGCAGCTCGAAACCTAGCGGGGGTGGGGAGACCCAGTACTTC. Amino acid sequence: CASSSKPSGGGETQYF.

This rearrangement joins TRBV5-1 to TRBJ1-3, with 10 bases that match TRBD1. V trimming: 3 bases; J trimming: 5 bases; junction bases outside the gene matches: 5. CDR1 is SGHRS, CDR2 YFSETQ, per germline. The CDR3 spans 15 residues. Here the CDR3 DNA reads TGCGCCAGCAGCTCGGGACAGGGGATTCGAAACACCATATATTTT. Encoded protein: CASSSGQGIRNTIYF.

The chain is built from TRBV7-9 and TRBJ1-2; weak D call: TRBD1 (5 bases). CDR3 length equals 13 residues. CDR1 SEHNR and CDR2 FQNEAQ come from the germline V gene (reference sequence). Trimming stripped 5 bases from V and 12 bases from J, with 19 bases between. The chain's CDR3 is CASSPGTALGNTF. DNA for the CDR3: TGTGCCAGCAGCCCGGGGACTGCCCTAGGAAACACCTTC.